One sample yielded the 30 T cell receptor beta chains listed below, sequenced in a study of Graves' ophthalmopathy and Graves' hyperthyroidism. From RNA, the CDR3 regions of TCR beta chains were amplified and sequenced. RT-PCR in the first round used HTBI primers; a second-round multiplex PCR followed. TCRdb passed the multiplex PCR reads through MiXCR, listing each CDR3 protein once. The sample has approximately 1.2 million distinct CDR3 sequences; around a third are singletons. The specimen sequenced was peripheral blood or thyroid tissue (not recorded which). The source of these receptors is an adult man with Graves' hyperthyroidism.

This clonotype turned up a few times. J is TRBJ2-5 and V is TRBV4-1; D not resolved. The CDR3 is 13 residues long. Germline CDR1 and CDR2: MGHRA and YSYEKL. V was shortened by 4 bases and J by 4 bases, with 10 bases between the two germline ends. CDR3 sequence reads: CASSLWVRETQYF. In DNA, the CDR3 is TGCGCCAGCAGCCTTTGGGTGAGAGAGACCCAGTACTTC.

The chain links TRBV15 to TRBJ1-2, with TRBD1 matching over 9 bases. Germline loops: CDR1 LNHNV, CDR2 YYDKDF (reference sequence). Losses at the gene ends were 3 bases for V and 4 bases for J; bases not matched to a gene: 3. There are 14 residues in the CDR3. The CDR3 reads CATSSADRGYGYTF. The CDR3 bases are TGTGCCACCAGCAGCGCGGACAGGGGCTATGGCTACACCTTC.

This clonotype was seen only a few times. This chain uses TRBV27 with TRBJ1-2, with D unclear. Germline CDR1 reads MNHEY; CDR2 reads SMNVEV (reference sequence). Trimming shortened V by 2 bases and J by 4 bases, and 11 bases separated the two germline ends. CDR3 length: 14 amino acids. CDR3 nucleotide sequence: TGTGCCAGCAGTTTACTCGCGGGCAGCTATGGCTACACCTTC. Encoded protein: CASSLLAGSYGYTF.

The V call is TRBV7-9, the J call TRBJ2-2; TRBD2 agrees at 7 bases. This CDR3 has 14 residues. V gave up 3 bases and J gave up 4 bases; unmatched junction bases: 2. Looked up from germline, CDR1 is SEHNR and CDR2 is FQNEAQ (reference sequence). Written as DNA, the CDR3 is TGTGCCAGCAGCTTGCGGGGGACCACCGGGGAGCTGTTTTTT. Amino acids: CASSLRGTTGELFF.

This clonotype was detected many times. The chain combines TRBV6-6 with TRBJ1-1; tentative D call: TRBD1 (5 bases). V gave up 7 bases and J gave up 1 base, with 10 bases separating them. The germline V gene encodes CDR1 MNHNY and CDR2 SVGAGI (reference sequence). CDR3 size: 13 residues. This chain's CDR3 is CASKGVPNTEAFF. In nucleotides, the CDR3 is TGTGCCAGCAAAGGGGTTCCGAACACTGAAGCTTTCTTT.

The V gene is TRBV30, the J gene TRBJ1-1; maybe TRBD1 (5 bases). The CDR3 is 12 amino acids. Between the trimmed V and J ends, which lost 1 base and 8 bases, there was a span of 11 bases. Germline assignment: CDR1 GTSNPN and CDR2 SVGIG (reference sequence). The CDR3 here is CAWSAGPPEAFF. CDR3 in DNA: TGTGCCTGGAGTGCGGGGCCGCCAGAAGCTTTCTTT.

This clonotype was counted only a few times. This chain links TRBV11-2 with TRBJ2-7; no firm D call. From germline, CDR1 is SGHAT and CDR2 FQNNGV. V lost 5 bases to trimming and J lost 5 bases, with 13 bases between them. This CDR3 has 13 residues. Written as DNA, the CDR3 is TGTGCCAGCAGCCCCCAACTCGTGGACGAGCAGTACTTC. Amino acids: CASSPQLVDEQYF.

The chain couples TRBV30 to TRBJ1-1, with 8 bases fitting TRBD1. J was trimmed by 5 bases and V by 3 bases; bases with no gene match: 11. Germline V gives CDR1 GTSNPN, CDR2 SVGIG (reference sequence). CDR3 size: 15 residues. The CDR3: CAWSPLRTGRTEAFF. In DNA form, the CDR3 reads TGTGCCTGGAGCCCCCTCCGGACAGGGAGGACTGAAGCTTTCTTT.

This chain uses TRBV20-1 with TRBJ1-5; D is uncertain. Germline CDR1 is DFQATT and CDR2 is SNEGSKA (reference sequence). The CDR3 consists of 13 residues. V was trimmed by 5 bases and J by 4 bases, leaving 12 bases between them. CDR3 DNA sequence: TGCAGTGCTTGGGGAGCACGAAATCAGCCCCAGCATTTT. It yields the protein CSAWGARNQPQHF.

The V gene is TRBV30, the J gene TRBJ1-5, with unresolved D. CDR3 length: 13 residues. Trimming removed 0 bases at V and 4 bases at J, with 7 bases between. CDR1 GTSNPN and CDR2 SVGIG come from the germline V gene (reference sequence). In DNA form, the CDR3 reads TGTGCCTGGAGTGTACAGAAGAATCAGCCCCAGCATTTT. It is translated as CAWSVQKNQPQHF.

This clonotype was observed a handful of times. The chain carries TRBV6-2 or TRBV6-3 and TRBJ2-7; possibly TRBD2 for D (5 bases). The CDR3 is 14 amino acids. Germline V lookup: CDR1 MNHEY, CDR2 SVGEGT. V was shortened by 4 bases and J by 2 bases, with 12 bases between the two germline ends. CDR3 sequence: CASSWASGPYEQYF. DNA of the CDR3: TGTGCCAGCAGTTGGGCCAGCGGACCCTACGAGCAGTACTTC.

Comment on this clonotype: This may stem from a read error, because a much larger clone lies one nucleotide away. Because the CDR3 is missing its conserved closing phenylalanine or tryptophan, this is likely a read error. The V and J genes are TRBV20-1 and TRBJ1-5; possibly TRBD1 for D (6 bases). The germline V and J ends were trimmed by 5 bases and 1 base, with 15 bases remaining between them. Germline-derived CDR1 and CDR2 are DFQATT and SNEGSKA (reference sequence). CDR3 size: 15 residues. The CDR3 region is CSAHIGGASNQPQHL. CDR3 coding DNA: TGCAGTGCTCACATTGGGGGGGCCAGCAATCAGCCCCAGCATCTT.

This clonotype was seen at least ten times. The chain carries TRBV20-1 and TRBJ2-7; D might be TRBD2 (6 bases). Germline CDR1 and CDR2: DFQATT and SNEGSKA (reference sequence). V was pared by 5 bases and J by 0 bases, with 11 bases between. The CDR3 extends over 13 amino acids. This CDR3 is CSAPSVSSYEQYF. CDR3 sequence (DNA): TGCAGTGCTCCTAGCGTCTCCTCCTACGAGCAGTACTTC.

This clonotype turned up a few times. The chain is built from TRBV9 and TRBJ1-4; TRBD1 matches at 7 bases. The CDR3 loop spans 15 amino acids. V gave up 0 bases and J gave up 10 bases; unmatched junction bases: 9. The germline V gene has CDR1 SGDLS and CDR2 YYNGEE. In nucleotides, the CDR3 is TGTGCCAGCAGCGTAGATATACAGGGGCACGCAAAACTGTTTTTT. It is translated as CASSVDIQGHAKLFF.

This clonotype was recorded at least ten times. The chain is built from TRBV7-2 and TRBJ2-7; D is perhaps TRBD2 (6 bases). Germline assignment: CDR1 SGHTA and CDR2 FQGNSA. The CDR3 is 13 residues long. V was cut by 5 bases and J by 6 bases, with 14 bases left in between. The CDR3: CASSTGLPLEQYF. In DNA, the CDR3 is TGTGCCAGCAGCACGGGACTCCCCCTCGAGCAGTACTTC. The complete variable domain, with remaining parts taken from reference TRBV7-2 and TRBJ2-7, reads GAGVSQSPSNKVTEKGKDVELRCDPISGHTALYWYRQSLGQGLEFLIYFQGNSAPDKSGLPSDRFSAERTGGSVSTLTIQRTQQEDSAVYLCASSTGLPLEQYFGPGTRLTVT.

This clonotype has ten or more counts. The chain employs TRBV5-1 and TRBJ2-7; no reliable D call. The V end was cut by 0 bases, the J end by 3 bases, with 10 bases between. The CDR3 covers 14 residues. Germline V gene lookup returns CDR1 SGHRS and CDR2 YFSETQ. The CDR3 DNA reads as TGCGCCAGCAGCTTGGACCGGGCGTTCTACGAGCAGTACTTC. Translating it yields CASSLDRAFYEQYF. Using reference TRBV5-1 and TRBJ2-7 for the parts outside the CDR3, the full variable domain is KAGVTQTPRYLIKTRGQQVTLSCSPISGHRSVSWYQQTPGQGLQFLFEYFSETQRNKGNFPGRFSGRQFSNSRSEMNVSTLELGDSALYLCASSLDRAFYEQYFGPGTRLTVT.

This clonotype was counted a single time. Being one base from a much bigger clone, this may be a read error. The rearrangement uses TRBV12-3 or TRBV12-4 and TRBJ1-2; D may be TRBD1 (5 bases). This CDR3 is built from 12 residues. The DNA of the CDR3 is TGTGCCGGCAGTTACGCCGGGGGAGGCTACACCTTC. Translation gives CAGSYAGGGYTF.

This clonotype was seen many times. V usage is TRBV7-8 and J usage is TRBJ1-5; D unclear. The CDR3 has 15 amino acids. Germline V gene sequence: CDR1 SGHVS, CDR2 FQNEAQ. Trimming removed 5 bases from V and 1 base from J, with 12 bases in between. The CDR3 DNA reads as TGTGCCAGCAGCCCGGCGACGGAGAGCAATCAGCCCCAGCATTTT. Translation: CASSPATESNQPQHF.

V is TRBV12-3 or TRBV12-4 and J is TRBJ2-6; no clear D. This CDR3 is 17 amino acids long. Between the trimmed V and J ends, which lost 2 bases and 2 bases, there was a span of 13 bases. The CDR3 DNA reads as TGTGCCAGCAGTTTATTTGGGATGAGAGCTGGGGCCAACGTCCTGACTTTC. This gives the protein CASSLFGMRAGANVLTF.

This clonotype was found a few times. The chain is built from TRBV29-1 and TRBJ2-5; D gene uncertain. V was shortened by 6 bases and J by 0 bases, with 5 bases between the two germline ends. CDR3 size: 11 residues. Germline CDR1 is SQVTM and CDR2 is ANQGSEA. The CDR3 is CSVWDQETQYF. CDR3 coding DNA: TGCAGCGTCTGGGACCAAGAGACCCAGTACTTC.

In its sample, this clonotype was seen many times. The chain carries TRBV5-1 and TRBJ1-1, with D unclear. Per germline, CDR1 SGHRS and CDR2 YFSETQ. Trimming removed 4 bases from V and 1 base from J, with 11 bases in between. This CDR3 region has 14 residues. For the CDR3, the DNA is TGCGCCAGCAGCCGCACCGCGGGGAACACTGAAGCTTTCTTT. Amino acid sequence: CASSRTAGNTEAFF.

In this sample, this clonotype turned up many times. This chain joins TRBV20-1 and TRBJ1-5; D uncertain. The CDR3 has 16 residues. CDR1 and CDR2 (germline): DFQATT, SNEGSKA (reference sequence). Trimming removed 5 bases at V and 3 bases at J, with 20 bases between. The CDR3 reads CSAAREGIRANQPQHF. As DNA, the CDR3 is TGCAGTGCTGCCCGGGAGGGAATTCGGGCCAATCAGCCCCAGCATTTT.

V usage is TRBV29-1 and J usage is TRBJ2-7; the match to TRBD1 covers 8 bases. J gave up 3 bases and V 4 bases, and 5 bases lay outside the gene matches. Germline V gene sequence: CDR1 SQVTM, CDR2 ANQGSEA. The CDR3 is made up of 13 amino acids. Written as DNA, the CDR3 is TGCAGCGTTGCCGACAGGGGATTCTACGAGCAGTACTTC. It encodes CSVADRGFYEQYF.

This clonotype appeared many times. The chain has TRBV7-2 and TRBJ1-1; D is perhaps TRBD1 (6 bases). The CDR3 has 16 residues. Trimming pared 0 bases from V and 5 bases from J, leaving 16 bases between. Per the germline V gene, CDR1 is SGHTA and CDR2 is FQGNSA. The CDR3 spells CASSLAAMGGFTEAFF. The CDR3 nucleotides read TGTGCCAGCAGCTTAGCGGCAATGGGGGGCTTTACTGAAGCTTTCTTT.

This clonotype has a count of ten or more. The genes are TRBV7-2 and TRBJ2-7, with TRBD1 as a possible D gene (5 bases). The V gene's germline CDR1 is SGHTA and CDR2 FQGNSA. Between the trimmed V and J ends, which lost 7 bases and 3 bases, there was a span of 19 bases. There are 15 residues in the CDR3. CDR3 loop: CASTPDRIPNYEQYF. The CDR3 DNA sequence: TGTGCCAGCACCCCAGACAGAATTCCGAACTACGAGCAGTACTTC.

In this sample, this clonotype turned up a few times. One end of the junction varies from germline; a read error may be responsible. J is TRBJ1-1 and V is TRBV29-1; 11 bases fit TRBD1. Germline CDR1 and CDR2: SQVTM and ANQGSEA. The CDR3 runs to 19 residues. The CDR3 is CSAIGILVPGQGENTEALF. The CDR3 DNA is TGCAGCGCCATAGGAATCCTTGTCCCGGGACAGGGGGAGAACACTGAAGCTCTCTTT. The full variable domain, rest sourced from reference TRBV29-1 and TRBJ1-1, is SAVISQKPSRDICQRGTSLTIQCQVDSQVTMMFWYRQQPGQSLTLIATANQGSEATYESGFVIDKFPISRPNLTFSTLTVSNMSPEDSSIYLCSAIGILVPGQGENTEALFGQGTRLTVV.

This clonotype was seen only a few times. The V gene is TRBV15, the J gene TRBJ1-1; D remains ambiguous. Germline CDR1 LNHNV, CDR2 YYDKDF (reference sequence). With 0 bases removed from V and 4 bases from J, the gap between germline ends came to 9 bases. The CDR3 is 14 residues long. The CDR3 sequence is CATSRDRAATEAFF. The DNA of the CDR3 is TGTGCCACCAGCAGAGATAGGGCGGCCACTGAAGCTTTCTTT.

This clonotype was counted ten times or more. V usage is TRBV7-2 and J usage is TRBJ1-5; no clear D. In germline, CDR1 is SGHTA, CDR2 FQGNSA. V lost 5 bases and J lost 3, with 14 bases in between. This CDR3 comprises 15 residues. In DNA form, the CDR3 reads TGTGCCAGCAGCGCTGTTGGCACCCTCAATCAGCCCCAGCATTTT. Its protein is CASSAVGTLNQPQHF.

The chain is built from TRBV20-1 and TRBJ2-7, with D perhaps TRBD1 (6 bases). CDR1 is DFQATT, CDR2 SNEGSKA, per germline (reference sequence). The CDR3 contains 11 residues. With 2 bases removed from V and 6 bases from J, the gap between germline ends came to 8 bases. The CDR3 here is CSARHRVEQYF. For the CDR3, the DNA is TGCAGTGCTAGACACAGGGTCGAGCAGTACTTC.

This clonotype was seen more than once but under ten times. The chain is built from TRBV20-1 and TRBJ2-2; either TRBD1 or TRBD2 may supply D (5 bases each). Germline V gene lookup returns CDR1 DFQATT and CDR2 SNEGSKA (reference sequence). V was pared by 6 bases and J by 4 bases, with 21 bases between. CDR3 length: 16 residues. CDR3 sequence reads: CSAVPDKPRGTGELFF. CDR3 DNA sequence: TGCAGTGCGGTCCCGGACAAACCGAGGGGCACCGGGGAGCTGTTTTTT.